One and the same sample provided the 5 T cell receptor beta chains below, sequenced in a study of tumor-infiltrating lymphocytes in oesophageal squamous cell carcinoma. TCRdb processed the PCR reads anew with MiXCR; each CDR3 protein has one entry. Among over 20,000 distinct CDR3 sequences listed, roughly 32% were seen once. Sequencing input: esophageal tumor tissue. The receptor set was obtained from a female donor with esophageal squamous cell carcinoma.

This clonotype rates as medium-sized. The chain links TRBV7-2 to TRBJ2-7; 7 nucleotides align to TRBD2. This CDR3 is built from 14 residues. The germline V gene has CDR1 SGHTA and CDR2 FQGNSA. The V segment lost 0 bases and the J segment 5 bases; nucleotides outside the gene matches: 4. The CDR3, as DNA: TGTGCCAGCAGCTTAGCGGGAGGGCCGAACGAGCAGTACTTC. This gives the protein CASSLAGGPNEQYF. Drawing the rest from reference TRBV7-2 and TRBJ2-7, the complete variable domain is GAGVSQSPSNKVTEKGKDVELRCDPISGHTALYWYRQSLGQGLEFLIYFQGNSAPDKSGLPSDRFSAERTGGSVSTLTIQRTQQEDSAVYLCASSLAGGPNEQYFGPGTRLTVT.

Judged by abundance, this clonotype is medium-sized. The CDR3 here is CASSLGDNYGYTF. Here the CDR3 DNA reads TGTGCCAGCAGCTTAGGGGACAACTATGGCTACACCTTC. The V gene is TRBV7-9, the J gene TRBJ1-2, with D perhaps matching TRBD1 (5 bases). Germline V gene data show CDR1 as SEHNR and CDR2 as FQNEAQ (reference sequence). This CDR3 spans 13 amino acids. Trimming removed 1 base at V and 2 bases at J, with 5 bases between.

In the case of this clonotype: The junction departs from germline at one end; a sequencing error may be responsible. This chain uses TRBV27 with TRBJ2-7, with D possibly matching TRBD2 (6 bases). CDR3 length: 14 amino acids. Looked up from germline, CDR1 is MNHEY and CDR2 is SMNVEV (reference sequence). In DNA form, the CDR3 reads TGTGCCAGCAGTTTAGGAGGAGGGTCTTTTGAGAAGTTCTTC. This sequence encodes CASSLGGGSFEKFF.

This clonotype is medium-sized (0.01 to 0.1%) by share. V gene TRBV6-1 combines with J gene TRBJ2-7; D remains unclear. V lost 10 bases, J lost 2 bases, and 21 bases lay in between. Germline CDR1 and CDR2: MNHNS and SASEGT. The CDR3 has 15 residues. The CDR3 DNA reads as TGTGCCACCAGCCTTGTTGACAAGTCGGCCTACGAGCAGTACTTC. Protein product: CATSLVDKSAYEQYF.

This clonotype has only a few counts. The chain has TRBV7-6 and TRBJ2-5; D may be TRBD2 (6 bases). Germline CDR1 is SGHVS and CDR2 is FNYEAQ. The CDR3 extends over 15 amino acids. Deletions cut 5 bases from V and 4 bases from J, with 17 bases between. CDR3 in DNA: TGTGCCAGCAGCCCCCGGGAGACAGATGGAGAGACCCAGTACTTC. It yields the protein CASSPRETDGETQYF.